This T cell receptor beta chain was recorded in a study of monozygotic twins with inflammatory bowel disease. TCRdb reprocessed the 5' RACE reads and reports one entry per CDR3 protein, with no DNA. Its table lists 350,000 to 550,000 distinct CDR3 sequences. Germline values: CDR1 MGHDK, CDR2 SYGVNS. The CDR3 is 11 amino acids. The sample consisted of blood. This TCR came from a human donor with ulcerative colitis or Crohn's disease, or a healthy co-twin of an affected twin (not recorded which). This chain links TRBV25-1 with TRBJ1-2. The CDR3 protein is CASRDGPGYTF.